The next 21 T cell receptor beta chains were all read from a single sample in a study of T-cell reconstitution after alpha-beta-depleted transplantation in children listed by TCRdb under 2016. To prepare the library, PCR was applied. The sequencer listed for this sample is Illumina HiSeq 2500. To normalize quantification of the TCRbeta repertoire, the TCR libraries were built with molecular barcoding that relied on unique molecular identifiers. In TCRdb, the public reads were trimmed at Q25 with fastp and aligned with MiXCR, with productive beta chains retained. Here each entry gathers all rows of one CDR3 protein and keeps the most common genes and DNA. This sample holds about 400,000 distinct CDR3 sequences; roughly 20% were observed only once. The ten largest clonotypes hold around 3.9% of the sample. The sequences come from PBMCs from the stem cell graft donor, collected from the stem cell graft. The receptors shown here come from a human donor who donated a stem cell graft to a child with acute myeloid leukemia.

For the CDR3, the DNA is TGTGCCAGCAGCTTACCGCGGGAGAGGTATACGCAGTATTTT. Protein sequence: CASSLPRERYTQYF. This chain joins TRBV13 and TRBJ2-3, with 7 bases that match TRBD2. The CDR3 totals 14 residues. With V trimmed by 2 bases and J by 7 bases, 6 bases remained unmatched. Germline V gene data show CDR1 as PRHDT and CDR2 as FYEKMQ (reference sequence).

Many counts were recorded for this clonotype. The V gene is TRBV29-1, the J gene TRBJ1-5; maybe TRBD1 (6 bases). Per germline, CDR1 SQVTM and CDR2 ANQGSEA. The CDR3 has 13 residues. V lost 6 bases to trimming and J lost 4 bases, with 13 bases between them. The CDR3 region is CSVAGALNQPQHF. In DNA form, the CDR3 reads TGCAGCGTCGCGGGGGCATTAAATCAGCCCCAGCATTTT.

The chain links TRBV28 to TRBJ2-2; D tentatively reads TRBD1 or TRBD2 (6 bases each). Trimming removed 7 bases at V and 5 bases at J, with 17 bases between. This CDR3 is 15 amino acids long. Germline V gives CDR1 MDHEN, CDR2 SYDVKM. The CDR3 DNA reads TGTGCCAGCACAGGCGGGGAAGGGGGGACCGGGGAGCTGTTTTTT. Residues: CASTGGEGGTGELFF.

This clonotype was counted between two and nine times. This chain's CDR3 is CASSKPEGHPSYEQYF. The CDR3 region has the DNA TGTGCCAGCAGTAAACCGGAGGGCCACCCCTCCTACGAGCAGTACTTC. The chain couples TRBV28 to TRBJ2-7; weak D call: TRBD2 (6 bases). Trimming pared 5 bases from V and 0 bases from J, leaving 17 bases between. Germline lookup yields CDR1 MDHEN and CDR2 SYDVKM. The CDR3 consists of 16 residues.

The V and J genes are TRBV20-1 and TRBJ2-3, with 8 bases aligning to TRBD2. Germline values: CDR1 DFQATT, CDR2 SNEGSKA (reference sequence). This CDR3 has 17 amino acids. J lost 2 bases, V lost 2 bases, and 12 bases had no gene match. CDR3 nucleotides: TGCAGTGCTAGATTCCCTGCGGGGGGAGGAATCACAGATACGCAGTATTTT. This encodes CSARFPAGGGITDTQYF.

The table lists this clonotype with a few counts. The chain couples TRBV6-5 to TRBJ2-1, with D possibly TRBD2 on 6 matching bases. CDR1 MNHEY and CDR2 SVGAGI come from the germline V gene. CDR3 size: 15 residues. Trimming pared 2 bases from V and 9 bases from J, leaving 17 bases between. The CDR3 nucleotides read TGTGCCAGCAGTTACGGGCCAGGGACTGGTGGTGAGCAGTTCTTC. Protein sequence: CASSYGPGTGGEQFF.

This clonotype turned up a few times. The chain carries TRBV28 and TRBJ2-3, with D perhaps TRBD2 (6 bases). The germline V gene has CDR1 MDHEN and CDR2 SYDVKM. There are 13 residues in the CDR3. Trimming removed 7 bases from V and 2 bases from J, with 10 bases in between. The CDR3 loop reads CASTRRDTDTQYF. The DNA for the CDR3 is TGTGCCAGCACACGGAGGGACACAGATACGCAGTATTTT.

The chain joins TRBV6-1 to TRBJ2-7; possibly TRBD2 for D (6 bases). The CDR3 extends over 12 amino acids. Germline-derived CDR1 and CDR2 are MNHNS and SASEGT. Trimming cost V 9 bases and J 5 bases, with 14 bases left between them. The CDR3 protein is CASWQGGHEQYF. The CDR3 DNA reads TGTGCCAGTTGGCAGGGAGGCCACGAGCAGTACTTC.

This clonotype came up a few times. V and J are TRBV10-3 and TRBJ2-1; D is perhaps TRBD1 or TRBD2 (6 bases each). V lost 11 bases and J 6 bases, leaving 17 bases between the germline ends. The length of the CDR3 is 13 residues. Germline CDR1 reads ENHRY; CDR2 reads SYGVKD. This chain's CDR3 is CACEGDSINEQFF. The CDR3 coding sequence is TGTGCCTGCGAGGGGGACTCGATCAATGAGCAGTTCTTC.

At least ten counts were recorded for this clonotype. The rearrangement joins TRBV6-5 to TRBJ2-5; weak D call: TRBD2 (5 bases). The CDR3 is made up of 14 amino acids. Trimming took off 5 bases at V and 3 bases at J, with 13 bases between the two ends. The V gene's germline CDR1 is MNHEY and CDR2 SVGAGI. CDR3 nucleotide sequence: TGTGCCAGCAGTCGCGGGTTTACCAAAGAGACCCAGTACTTC. Translation: CASSRGFTKETQYF.

This clonotype was seen only a few times. This chain joins TRBV20-1 and TRBJ2-6; D gene unclear. Germline V lookup: CDR1 DFQATT, CDR2 SNEGSKA (reference sequence). V was shortened by 5 bases and J by 3 bases, with 2 bases between the two germline ends. This CDR3 is 11 amino acids long. The chain's CDR3 is CSAHGANVLTF. For the CDR3, the DNA is TGCAGTGCTCATGGGGCCAACGTCCTGACTTTC.

V is TRBV10-3 and J is TRBJ2-7; D remains unclear. There are 11 residues in the CDR3. Germline V gene data show CDR1 as ENHRY and CDR2 as SYGVKD. V lost 6 bases and J 6 bases, leaving 9 bases between the germline ends. The CDR3 coding sequence is TGTGCCATCAGCGAACAAGGCGAGCAGTACTTC. Translation: CAISEQGEQYF.

This clonotype has just a few counts. The chain uses TRBV6-4 and TRBJ1-5; no firm D call. The CDR3 has 17 residues. Germline CDR1 and CDR2: MRHNA and SNTAGT. V was cut by 4 bases and J by 9 bases, with 25 bases left in between. CDR3 DNA: TGTGCCAGCAGTGTCCCCGATCAGGTGGAGGAAGGACGGCCCCAGCATTTT. Residues: CASSVPDQVEEGRPQHF.

The rearrangement joins TRBV24-1 to TRBJ2-1; 9 bases are a match to TRBD1. The CDR3 spans 20 residues. J lost 8 bases, V lost 4 bases, and 23 bases had no gene match. The germline V gene encodes CDR1 KGHDR and CDR2 SFDVKD. The CDR3 sequence: CATSEDPGQGIYLDFDEQFF. The CDR3 nucleotides read TGTGCCACCAGTGAAGATCCGGGACAGGGCATCTACTTGGATTTCGATGAGCAGTTCTTC.

The gene calls are TRBV28 and TRBJ2-1; the match to TRBD2 covers 10 bases. J lost 8 bases, V lost 2 bases, and 9 bases had no gene match. The CDR3 length is 16 residues. The germline gives CDR1 MDHEN, CDR2 SYDVKM. The CDR3 coding sequence is TGTGCCAGCAGTTTACTACCAGCGGGAGGGCCGCATGAGCAGTTCTTC. It specifies CASSLLPAGGPHEQFF.

The chain links TRBV7-9 to TRBJ2-3; D may be TRBD2 (5 bases). Trimming shortened V by 2 bases and J by 6 bases, and 15 bases separated the two germline ends. The CDR3 is made up of 15 amino acids. Germline V gene lookup returns CDR1 SEHNR and CDR2 FQNEAQ (reference sequence). CDR3 DNA sequence: TGTGCCAGCAGCTTACCGTCTGAGGAGGTCGATACGCAGTATTTT. This encodes CASSLPSEEVDTQYF.

The chain has TRBV28 and TRBJ2-7; D may match TRBD1 or TRBD2 (5 bases each). Between the trimmed V and J ends, which lost 6 bases and 3 bases, there was a span of 12 bases. The CDR3 is 13 residues long. Germline V gene data show CDR1 as MDHEN and CDR2 as SYDVKM. CDR3 residues: CASSSGRNYEQYF. CDR3 DNA sequence: TGTGCCAGCAGCTCGGGACGGAACTACGAGCAGTACTTC.

This clonotype was picked up many times. V gene TRBV12-3 or TRBV12-4 combines with J gene TRBJ1-5; D gene unclear. The CDR3 totals 15 residues. Trimming took off 5 bases at V and 3 bases at J, with 14 bases between the two ends. Here the CDR3 reads CASSLRESPNQPQHF. For the CDR3, the DNA is TGTGCCAGCAGTCTTCGGGAATCGCCCAATCAGCCCCAGCATTTT.

This clonotype was detected a few times. The CDR3, as DNA: TGTGCCAGCAGATACCGGGACAGTACCTACGAGCAGTACTTC. This sequence encodes CASRYRDSTYEQYF. This chain uses TRBV12-3 or TRBV12-4 with TRBJ2-7; 7 positions match TRBD1. Trimming at V came to 6 bases and at J to 2 bases, leaving 7 bases not matched to a gene. The CDR3 spans 14 residues.

In its sample, this clonotype was seen a few times. V is TRBV7-3 and J is TRBJ2-2; 8 nucleotides line up with TRBD2. From germline, CDR1 is SGHTA and CDR2 FQGTGA. The CDR3 contains 15 residues. The junction had 11 bases not matched to a gene; V was cut back by 4 bases and J by 10 bases. The CDR3 DNA sequence: TGTGCCAGCAGCTCGGAGGCGGGAGGAAAACAGGAGCTGTTTTTT. This gives the protein CASSSEAGGKQELFF. Complete variable domain (other parts from reference TRBV7-3 and TRBJ2-2): GAGVSQTPSNKVTEKGKYVELRCDPISGHTALYWYRQSLGQGPEFLIYFQGTGAADDSGLPNDRFFAVRPEGSVSTLKIQRTERGDSAVYLCASSSEAGGKQELFFGEGSRLTVL.

This clonotype came up a few times. V gene TRBV7-9 combines with J gene TRBJ2-5; D remains ambiguous. The CDR3 runs to 13 residues. Looked up from germline, CDR1 is SEHNR and CDR2 is FQNEAQ (reference sequence). Trimming took 1 base from V and 2 from J, leaving 5 bases between them. CDR3 in DNA: TGTGCCAGCAGCTTAGAAAAACAAGAGACCCAGTACTTC. As protein: CASSLEKQETQYF.